This T cell receptor beta chain originates from a study of PD-L1 blockade in urothelial cancer (dated by TCRdb to about 2017). Study-level background: Therapy was started at some point between 2014 and 2016 for all patients, and atezolizumab 1,200 mg was administered intravenously every 3 weeks. About 85% of the 29 patients were males with bladder-origin urothelial cancer, and about 65% of the 29 reported a prior smoking history. Patients had an ECOG performance status of 0 or 1 and had received between 0 and 3 prior chemotherapy regimens. Blood samples were analyzed 3 weeks after the start of treatment (second dose) and 6 weeks after the start of treatment. Blood samples gave median yields of approximately 130,000 T cells and tens of thousands of unique TCRs, along with a median clonality of approximately 0.08. Somatic, immune and clinical correlates of response to PD-L1 blockade with atezolizumab in urothelial cancer were the focus of an exploratory multi-omic analysis. Pretreatment tumor samples and matched peripheral blood, collected serially before and after atezolizumab treatment, underwent TCR sequencing. Durable clinical benefit meant progression-free survival longer than 6 months, and TCR features were also tested against progression-free and overall survival. In the same patients, pretreatment tumors underwent whole exome sequencing and RNA sequencing in addition to TCR sequencing. Some ten patients reached durable clinical benefit, while 15 to 25 patients did not. Pretreatment blood TCR-seq was available for under 35 patients, at least one posttreatment blood collection was obtained for around 24 patients, and tumor TCR-seq was available for around 24 patients. What the study reported, not specific to this receptor: At 3 weeks after the start of treatment, tumor-associated TCR clones in peripheral blood had expanded more in patients with durable benefit (n ≈ 20, p = 0.022). Because the sample size was small (n ≈ 29) and many exploratory analyses were performed, the results are intended to be hypothesis-generating. Improved progression-free and overall survival was found to be associated with pretreatment peripheral blood TCR clonality below the median.

V loses 6 bases, J loses 2 bases, and the germline ends lie 7 bases apart. From a lookup of the germline V gene (reference sequence), CDR1 and CDR2 are MNHEY and SMNVEV. The CDR3 has 13 amino acids, counting the end cysteine and phenylalanine. The entry retains the CDR3 DNA only, 39 bases that are in frame from base 1. Points on this clone: The antigen it binds to is not known. Per-base qualities were not stored, and no clone one base away is much larger.

In the paper's terms, the time point label means: pretreatment peripheral blood. The cohort included about 27 patients with locally advanced or metastatic urothelial carcinoma who were treated at Memorial Sloan Kettering on a trial protocol. Peripheral blood mononuclear cells were collected from each patient pretreatment and during treatment, giving between 1 and 8 total time points per patient. The Qiagen DNeasy Blood extraction kit was used to purify genomic DNA from total PBMCs and tumor samples. Collected pretreatment and during treatment, PBMCs were isolated and stored as previously described. Each PCR received spiked-in synthetic TCR analog templates so that absolute template abundance could be estimated from read counts. Using the immunoSEQ assay, TCRbeta CDR3 regions were amplified from genomic DNA with bias-controlled V and J gene primers. Sequencing of rearranged TCRbeta segments was done at approximately 20X coverage. On the study's bioinformatics: Sequencing errors were corrected by clustering and CDR3s were annotated against IMGT to assign V, D and J genes. Only productive TCRbeta rearrangements were used in downstream analyses, excluding out-of-frame or stop-codon sequences. To compute clonality, Shannon entropy was normalized by the log of the number of unique productive sequences and then subtracted from one. Fisher's exact test with Benjamini-Hochberg correction, at a threshold of adjusted p below 0.01, was used to find clones that differed between time points or between blood and tumor. TCRdb's version of the immuneACCESS table is confined to in-frame rearrangements and falls short of the full clone set. An unresolved V gene accounts for under half of the shortfall where checked; the remainder is of unknown origin. The V and J calls and clone size come from that table; D and trimming were worked out from the DNA. Counted in this sample were roughly 50,000 clones; roughly 85% of them appeared once. The ten largest clonotypes hold 15% to 18% of the sample.

The sequenced sample was PBMCs, obtained around atezolizumab (anti-PD-L1) treatment. The chain links TRBV27 with TRBJ2-2; the D gene identity is not certain. The clonotype was recovered from a man in his 70s with urothelial cancer. The nucleotide sequence is given as TGTGCCAGCAGCCGTTCCAACACCGGGGAGCTGTTTTTT. Translated, it reads CASSRSNTGELFF.